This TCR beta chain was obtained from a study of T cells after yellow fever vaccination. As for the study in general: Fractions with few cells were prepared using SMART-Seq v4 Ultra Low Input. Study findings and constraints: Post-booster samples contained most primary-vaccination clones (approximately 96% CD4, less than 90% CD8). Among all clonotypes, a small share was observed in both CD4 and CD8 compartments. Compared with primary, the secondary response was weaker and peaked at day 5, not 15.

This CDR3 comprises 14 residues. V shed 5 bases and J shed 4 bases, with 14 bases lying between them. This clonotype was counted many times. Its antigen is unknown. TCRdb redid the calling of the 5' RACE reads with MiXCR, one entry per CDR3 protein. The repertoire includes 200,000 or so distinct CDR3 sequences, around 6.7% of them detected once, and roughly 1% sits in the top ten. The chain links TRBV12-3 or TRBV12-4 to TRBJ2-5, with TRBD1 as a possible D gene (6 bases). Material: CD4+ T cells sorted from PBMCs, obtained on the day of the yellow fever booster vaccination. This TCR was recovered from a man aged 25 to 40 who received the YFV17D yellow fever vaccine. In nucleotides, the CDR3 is TGTGCCAGCAGTGCAGGGGTCGAAGTAGAGACCCAGTACTTC. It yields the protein CASSAGVEVETQYF.